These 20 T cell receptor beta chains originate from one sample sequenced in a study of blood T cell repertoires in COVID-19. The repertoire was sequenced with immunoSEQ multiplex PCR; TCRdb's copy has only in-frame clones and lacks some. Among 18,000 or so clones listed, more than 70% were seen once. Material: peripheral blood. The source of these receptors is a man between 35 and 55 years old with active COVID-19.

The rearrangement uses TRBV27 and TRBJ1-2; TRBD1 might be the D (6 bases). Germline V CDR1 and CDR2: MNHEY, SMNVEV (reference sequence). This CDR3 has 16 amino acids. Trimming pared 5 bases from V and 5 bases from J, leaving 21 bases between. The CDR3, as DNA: TGTGCCAGCAGTCAATCTCCAGGGGTAGGGCTATATGGCTACACCTTC. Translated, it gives CASSQSPGVGLYGYTF.

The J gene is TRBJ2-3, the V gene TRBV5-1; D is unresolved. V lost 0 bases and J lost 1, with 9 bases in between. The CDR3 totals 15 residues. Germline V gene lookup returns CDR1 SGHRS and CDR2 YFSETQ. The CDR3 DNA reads TGCGCCAGCAGCTTGGCGCTAGTCGGCACAGATACGCAGTATTTT. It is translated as CASSLALVGTDTQYF.

The DNA of the CDR3 is TGTGCCCGAGGCACTACGGTTAACACCGGGGAGCTGTTTTTT. Translation gives CARGTTVNTGELFF. This chain uses TRBV30 with TRBJ2-2; no firm D call. This CDR3 spans 14 amino acids. Germline V CDR1 and CDR2: GTSNPN, SVGIG (reference sequence). Trimming shortened V by 8 bases and J by 2 bases, and 15 bases separated the two germline ends.

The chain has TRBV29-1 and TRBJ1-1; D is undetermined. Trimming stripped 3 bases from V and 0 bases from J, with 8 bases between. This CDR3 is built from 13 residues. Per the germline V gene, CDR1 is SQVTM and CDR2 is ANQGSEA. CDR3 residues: CSVELNMNTEAFF. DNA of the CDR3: TGCAGCGTTGAGCTGAACATGAACACTGAAGCTTTCTTT.

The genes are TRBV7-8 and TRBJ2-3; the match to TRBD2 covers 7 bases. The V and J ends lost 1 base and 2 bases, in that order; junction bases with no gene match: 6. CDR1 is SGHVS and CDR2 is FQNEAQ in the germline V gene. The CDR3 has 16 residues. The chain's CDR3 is CASSLGDYANTDTQYF. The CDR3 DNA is TGTGCCAGCAGCTTAGGGGACTACGCGAACACAGATACGCAGTATTTT. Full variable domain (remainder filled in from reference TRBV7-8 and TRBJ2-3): GAGVSQSPRYKVAKRGQDVALRCDPISGHVSLFWYQQALGQGPEFLTYFQNEAQLDKSGLPSDRFFAERPEGSVSTLKIQRTQQEDSAVYLCASSLGDYANTDTQYFGPGTRLTVL.

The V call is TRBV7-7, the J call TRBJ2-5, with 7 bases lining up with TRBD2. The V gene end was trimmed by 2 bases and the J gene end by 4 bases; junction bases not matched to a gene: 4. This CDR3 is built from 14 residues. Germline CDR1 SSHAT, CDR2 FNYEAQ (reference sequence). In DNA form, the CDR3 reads TGTGCCAGCAGCTTAATTGGCGGGAGAGAGACCCAGTACTTC. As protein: CASSLIGGRETQYF. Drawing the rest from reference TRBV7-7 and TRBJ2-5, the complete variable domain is GAGVSQSPRYKVTKRGQDVTLRCDPISSHATLYWYQQALGQGPEFLTYFNYEAQPDKSGLPSDRFSAERPEGSISTLTIQRTEQRDSAMYRCASSLIGGRETQYFGPGTRLLVL.

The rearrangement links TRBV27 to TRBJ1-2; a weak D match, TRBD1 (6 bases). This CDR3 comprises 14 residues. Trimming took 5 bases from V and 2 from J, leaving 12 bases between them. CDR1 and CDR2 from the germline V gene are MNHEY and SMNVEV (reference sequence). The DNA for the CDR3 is TGTGCCAGCAGTCCTAGGACAGCAAACTATGGCTACACCTTC. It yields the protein CASSPRTANYGYTF.

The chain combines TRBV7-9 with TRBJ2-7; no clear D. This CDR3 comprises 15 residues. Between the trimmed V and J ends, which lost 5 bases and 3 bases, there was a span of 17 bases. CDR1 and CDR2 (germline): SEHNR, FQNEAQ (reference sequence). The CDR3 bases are TGTGCCAGCAGCCAAAAGGTGGGCAGCCTCTACGAGCAGTACTTC. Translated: CASSQKVGSLYEQYF.

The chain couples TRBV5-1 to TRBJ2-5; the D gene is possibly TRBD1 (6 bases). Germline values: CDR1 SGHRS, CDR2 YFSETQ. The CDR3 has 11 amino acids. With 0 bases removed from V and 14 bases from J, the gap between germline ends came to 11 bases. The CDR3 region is CASSLGRGHYF. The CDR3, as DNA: TGCGCCAGCAGCTTGGGACGGGGACATTACTTC.

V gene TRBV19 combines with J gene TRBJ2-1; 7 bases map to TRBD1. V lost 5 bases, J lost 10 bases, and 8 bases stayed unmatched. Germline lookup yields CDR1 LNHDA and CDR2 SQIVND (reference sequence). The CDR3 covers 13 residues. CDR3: CASSVRQGLEQFF. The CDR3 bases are TGTGCCAGTAGTGTACGACAGGGTTTGGAGCAGTTCTTC. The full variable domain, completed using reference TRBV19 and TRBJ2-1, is DGGITQSPKYLFRKEGQNVTLSCEQNLNHDAMYWYRQDPGQGLRLIYYSQIVNDFQKGDIAEGYSVSREKKESFPLTVTSAQKNPTAFYLCASSVRQGLEQFFGPGTRLTVL.

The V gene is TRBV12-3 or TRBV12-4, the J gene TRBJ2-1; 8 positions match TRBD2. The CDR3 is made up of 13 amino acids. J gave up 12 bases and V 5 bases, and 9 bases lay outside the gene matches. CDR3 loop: CASSANSGMGQFF. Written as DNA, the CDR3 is TGTGCCAGCAGTGCGAATAGCGGGATGGGGCAGTTCTTC.

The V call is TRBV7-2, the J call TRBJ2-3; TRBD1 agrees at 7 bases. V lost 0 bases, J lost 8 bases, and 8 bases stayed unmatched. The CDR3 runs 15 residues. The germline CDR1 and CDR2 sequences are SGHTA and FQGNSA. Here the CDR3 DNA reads TGTGCCAGCAGCTTAGCCCTCAACAGGGGTGGTACGCAGTATTTT. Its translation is CASSLALNRGGTQYF.

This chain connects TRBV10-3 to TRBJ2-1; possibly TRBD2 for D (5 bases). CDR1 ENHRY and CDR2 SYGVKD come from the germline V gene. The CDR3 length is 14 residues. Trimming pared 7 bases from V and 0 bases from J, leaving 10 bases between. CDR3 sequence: CAIKRRASYNEQFF. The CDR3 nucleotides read TGTGCCATCAAGAGGCGGGCCTCCTACAATGAGCAGTTCTTC.

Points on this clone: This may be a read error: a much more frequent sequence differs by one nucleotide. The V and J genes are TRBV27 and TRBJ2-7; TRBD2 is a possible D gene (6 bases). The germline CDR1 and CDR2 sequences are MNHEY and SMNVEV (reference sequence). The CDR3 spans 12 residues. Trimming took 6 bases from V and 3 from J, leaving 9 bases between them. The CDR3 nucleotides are TGTGCCAGCAGCGACGGGGGCTACGAGCAGTACTTC. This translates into CASSDGGYEQYF.

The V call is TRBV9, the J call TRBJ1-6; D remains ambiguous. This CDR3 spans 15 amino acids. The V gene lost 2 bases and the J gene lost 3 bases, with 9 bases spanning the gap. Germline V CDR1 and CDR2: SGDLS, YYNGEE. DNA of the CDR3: TGTGCCAGCAGCGTTGCAGCGTACTATAATTCACCCCTCCACTTT. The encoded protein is CASSVAAYYNSPLHF. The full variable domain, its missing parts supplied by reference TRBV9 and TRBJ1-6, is DSGVTQTPKHLITATGQRVTLRCSPRSGDLSVYWYQQSLDQGLQFLIQYYNGEERAKGNILERFSAQQFPDLHSELNLSSLELGDSALYFCASSVAAYYNSPLHFGNGTRLTVT.

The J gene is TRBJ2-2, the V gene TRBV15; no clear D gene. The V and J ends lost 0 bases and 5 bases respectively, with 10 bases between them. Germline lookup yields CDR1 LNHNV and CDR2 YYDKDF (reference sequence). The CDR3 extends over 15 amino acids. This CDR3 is CATSRDRWQTGELFF. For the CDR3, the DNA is TGTGCCACCAGCAGAGACAGGTGGCAGACCGGGGAGCTGTTTTTT.

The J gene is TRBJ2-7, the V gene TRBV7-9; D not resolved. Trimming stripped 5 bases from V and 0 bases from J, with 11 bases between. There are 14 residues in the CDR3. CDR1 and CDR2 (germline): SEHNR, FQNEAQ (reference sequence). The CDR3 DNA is TGTGCCAGCAGCACAGCCATGGCCTCCTACGAGCAGTACTTC. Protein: CASSTAMASYEQYF.

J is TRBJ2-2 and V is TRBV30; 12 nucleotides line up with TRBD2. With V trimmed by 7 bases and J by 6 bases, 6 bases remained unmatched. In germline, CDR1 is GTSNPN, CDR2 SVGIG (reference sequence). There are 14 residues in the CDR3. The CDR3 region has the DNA TGTGCCTTTAGGACTAGCGGGATCCCCGGGGAGCTGTTTTTT. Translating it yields CAFRTSGIPGELFF.

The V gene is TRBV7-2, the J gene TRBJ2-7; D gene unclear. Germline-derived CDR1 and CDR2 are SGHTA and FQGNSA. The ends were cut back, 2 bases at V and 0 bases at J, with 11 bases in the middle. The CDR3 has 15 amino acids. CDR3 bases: TGTGCCAGCAGCTTATCGACACGGTACTCCTACGAGCAGTACTTC. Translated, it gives CASSLSTRYSYEQYF.

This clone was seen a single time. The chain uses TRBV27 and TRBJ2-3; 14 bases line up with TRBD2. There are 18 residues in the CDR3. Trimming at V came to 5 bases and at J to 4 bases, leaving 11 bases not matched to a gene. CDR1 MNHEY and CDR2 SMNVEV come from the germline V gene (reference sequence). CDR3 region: CASSPGLAGVFRSDTQYF. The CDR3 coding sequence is TGTGCCAGCAGTCCGGGACTAGCGGGAGTCTTTCGCTCAGATACGCAGTATTTT.